The T cell receptor (beta chain) under discussion was sequenced for a study of Ad26.COV2.S vaccination and SARS-CoV-2 variants. Germline loops: CDR1 SGHRS, CDR2 YFSETQ. The CDR3 is 15 residues long. Trimming took 3 bases from V and 0 from J, leaving 11 bases between them. Sequenced by immunoSEQ multiplex PCR; TCRdb stores in-frame clones only, minus some. The sample has 430,000 or so clones, 75% to 90% seen once. This sample's treatment: approximately 18 received Ad26.COV2.S at low or high dose, single or two shots; several received placebo; per-sample allocation not given. Material that was analyzed had been drawn on day 63 after the first vaccine or placebo injection.

This sequence was found in a person aged 18-65 years who received the Ad26.COV2.S COVID-19 vaccine or a placebo. Specimen: peripheral blood, collected in a trial of Ad26.COV2.S vaccine versus placebo. This rearrangement joins TRBV5-1 to TRBJ2-3, with D perhaps TRBD1 (5 bases). The CDR3 DNA reads TGCGCCAGCAGCTCCAGGGATACCAGCACAGATACGCAGTATTTT. Translation: CASSSRDTSTDTQYF.